The 13 T cell receptor beta chains below come from one sample, sequenced in a study of blood T cell repertoires in COVID-19. The table came from immunoSEQ multiplex PCR; TCRdb's copy has only in-frame clones and leaves some out. The sample holds 100,000 to 150,000 clones, roughly 70% seen once. The sequencing input was peripheral blood. Receptors were obtained from a human donor with acute or convalescent COVID-19. The donor label of this sample is uncertain.

CDR3 bases: TGTGCCAGCAGTTTCAGGGGGCGGCAATCACCCCTCCACTTT. Amino acids: CASSFRGRQSPLHF. V is TRBV27 and J is TRBJ1-6; 8 nucleotides agree with TRBD1. Germline V CDR1 and CDR2: MNHEY, SMNVEV (reference sequence). The CDR3 covers 14 residues. V lost 3 bases, J lost 10 bases, and 5 bases stayed unmatched.

The chain links TRBV6-6 to TRBJ1-5; possible D gene TRBD1, 6 bases. The germline V gene has CDR1 MNHNY and CDR2 SVGAGI (reference sequence). Trimming shortened V by 6 bases and J by 2 bases, and 17 bases separated the two germline ends. The CDR3 is 16 amino acids. CDR3 DNA: TGTGCCAGCAGGTCACAACAGGGCCCACGCAATCAGCCCCAGCATTTT. It encodes CASRSQQGPRNQPQHF.

The table lists this clone with a count of one. This chain links TRBV6-4 with TRBJ2-7, with TRBD2 as a possible D gene (5 bases). From germline, CDR1 is MRHNA and CDR2 SNTAGT. CDR3 size: 14 residues. Trimming cost V 3 bases and J 6 bases, with 15 bases left between them. CDR3 nucleotides: TGTGCCAGCAGTGAAGGAGGCGGGCCCCTCGAGCAGTACGTC. Translation gives CASSEGGGPLEQYV.

The J gene is TRBJ1-4, the V gene TRBV28; the match to TRBD1 covers 7 bases. Germline lookup yields CDR1 MDHEN and CDR2 SYDVKM. The CDR3 is made up of 15 amino acids. V gave up 5 bases and J gave up 0 bases; unmatched junction bases: 3. The CDR3 region is CASSQQGSTNEKLFF. As DNA, the CDR3 is TGTGCCAGCAGTCAACAGGGGTCAACTAATGAAAAACTGTTTTTT.

This sequence joins TRBV6-6 and TRBJ2-1, with 11 bases that match TRBD2. CDR3 length equals 14 residues. The ends lost 5 bases at V and 6 bases at J; junction bases unmatched: 3. Germline assignment: CDR1 MNHNY and CDR2 SVGAGI (reference sequence). CDR3 residues: CASSRSGGANEQFF. Here the CDR3 DNA reads TGTGCCAGCAGTCGTAGCGGGGGGGCCAATGAGCAGTTCTTC.

The chain joins TRBV6-6 to TRBJ2-1; 7 bases map to TRBD2. V gave up 6 bases and J gave up 10 bases; unmatched junction bases: 9. Germline CDR1 and CDR2: MNHNY and SVGAGI (reference sequence). CDR3 length: 13 amino acids. CDR3 in amino acids: CASRREGSSEQFF. The CDR3 DNA sequence: TGTGCCAGCAGGAGGGAGGGATCAAGCGAGCAGTTCTTC.

This chain uses TRBV5-1 with TRBJ1-5; possible D gene TRBD1, 6 bases. V was trimmed by 3 bases and J by 0 bases, leaving 10 bases between them. Germline CDR1 SGHRS, CDR2 YFSETQ. This CDR3 contains 15 residues. CDR3 loop: CASSSGGGSNQPQHF. The CDR3 DNA is TGCGCCAGCAGCTCGGGAGGGGGTAGCAATCAGCCCCAGCATTTT.

V and J are TRBV20-1 and TRBJ2-7; 8 nucleotides align to TRBD1. The length of the CDR3 is 15 residues. The germline gives CDR1 DFQATT, CDR2 SNEGSKA (reference sequence). J was trimmed by 1 base and V by 3 bases; bases with no gene match: 8. The CDR3, as DNA: TGCAGTGCTAGTTCCTTAGGACAGGGATCCTACGAGCAGTACTTC. This gives the protein CSASSLGQGSYEQYF.

The chain employs TRBV29-1 and TRBJ1-4; TRBD1 aligns across 8 bases. V lost 3 bases, J lost 5 bases, and 2 bases stayed unmatched. This CDR3 has 13 residues. CDR1 and CDR2 (germline): SQVTM, ANQGSEA. As DNA, the CDR3 is TGCAGCGTTGAGTGGACAGGGAATGAAAAACTGTTTTTT. This codes for CSVEWTGNEKLFF. Based on the CDR3 plus reference TRBV29-1 and TRBJ1-4, the full variable domain is SAVISQKPSRDICQRGTSLTIQCQVDSQVTMMFWYRQQPGQSLTLIATANQGSEATYESGFVIDKFPISRPNLTFSTLTVSNMSPEDSSIYLCSVEWTGNEKLFFGSGTQLSVL.

The chain couples TRBV7-3 to TRBJ1-1; TRBD1 matches 7 bases. Germline V gene data show CDR1 as SGHTA and CDR2 as FQGTGA. CDR3 length: 14 residues. V lost 3 bases to trimming and J lost 1 base; unmatched junction nucleotides: 2. CDR3 sequence: CASSLSGGNTEAFF. The DNA of the CDR3 is TGTGCCAGCAGCTTGTCAGGGGGGAACACTGAAGCTTTCTTT.

Only one count was recorded for this clone. The chain has TRBV6-6 and TRBJ2-7, with 9 bases matching TRBD1. Germline V lookup: CDR1 MNHNY, CDR2 SVGAGI (reference sequence). J lost 3 bases, V lost 2 bases, and 2 bases had no gene match. The CDR3 has 14 amino acids. The DNA of the CDR3 is TGTGCCAGCAGTTACGGGACAGGGTACTACGAGCAGTACGTC. Protein sequence: CASSYGTGYYEQYV.

The chain is built from TRBV4-1 and TRBJ2-3; D is perhaps TRBD1 (5 bases). Trimming pared 3 bases from V and 4 bases from J, leaving 11 bases between. From germline, CDR1 is MGHRA and CDR2 YSYEKL. The CDR3 contains 14 residues. CDR3 loop: CASSHADSPDTQYF. CDR3 bases: TGCGCCAGCAGCCACGCCGACAGTCCAGATACGCAGTATTTT.

The rearrangement links TRBV11-2 to TRBJ1-3, with TRBD1 identical over 8 bases. Losses at the gene ends were 5 bases for V and 3 bases for J; bases not matched to a gene: 9. Germline CDR1 and CDR2: SGHAT and FQNNGV. CDR3 size: 16 residues. The CDR3 DNA is TGTGCCAGCAGCCAAATGACAGGGGCGTATGGAAACACCATATATTTT. It specifies CASSQMTGAYGNTIYF.